This T cell receptor beta chain stems from a study of cytomegalovirus exposure and HLA in healthy donors. Worth noting for this clone: The antigen is undetermined.

The PCR ran on 60 Vbeta and 13 Jbeta primers. The table came from immunoSEQ multiplex PCR; TCRdb's copy has only in-frame clones and leaves some out. The repertoire consists of approximately 100,000 clones, with around 86% occurring once and the leading ten covering around a tenth. V was cut by 0 bases and J by 4 bases, with 17 bases left in between. Germline CDR1 MGHRA, CDR2 YSYEKL. This CDR3 has 17 residues. Study-level points and caveats: The authors excluded some V segments, including TRBV6-2 and TRBV6-3, as indistinguishable. It was likely that a cluster of highly shared sequence variants was a sequencing artifact. Previously analyzed data showed that most TCR beta V segments were productive at a frequency of about 87% or about 30%.

The chain is built from TRBV4-1 and TRBJ2-3, with TRBD2 as a possible D gene (6 bases). Sequences were obtained from PBMCs. The receptor was derived from a man aged 30-40 years in good health and CMV-seropositive. CDR3 residues: CASSQDRTRGIPDTQYF. CDR3 coding DNA: TGCGCCAGCAGCCAAGATAGAACCCGGGGGATCCCAGATACGCAGTATTTT.